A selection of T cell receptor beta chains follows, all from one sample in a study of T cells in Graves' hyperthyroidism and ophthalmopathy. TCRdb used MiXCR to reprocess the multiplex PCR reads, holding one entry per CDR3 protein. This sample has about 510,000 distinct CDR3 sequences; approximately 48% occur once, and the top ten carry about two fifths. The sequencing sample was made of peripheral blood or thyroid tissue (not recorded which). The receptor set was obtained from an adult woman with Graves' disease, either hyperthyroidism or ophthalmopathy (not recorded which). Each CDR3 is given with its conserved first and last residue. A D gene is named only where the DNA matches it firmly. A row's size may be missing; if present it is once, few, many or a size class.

CASSSNLHYEQYF	TGTGCCAGCAGCTCCAACCTGCACTACGAGCAGTACTTC	.	TRBV7-2	TRBJ2-7	many
CASSSGRQPQHF	TGTGCCAGCAGTTCGGGGCGACAGCCCCAGCATTTT	.	TRBV12-3/TRBV12-4	TRBJ1-5	many
CASSYSGTGGEQYF	TGTGCCAGCAGTTACTCTGGGACAGGGGGCGAGCAGTACTTC	TRBD1	TRBV5-1	TRBJ2-7	.
CASSNRGQEETQYF	TGTGCCAGTAGTAATCGAGGACAAGAAGAGACCCAGTACTTC	.	TRBV19	TRBJ2-5	.
CASKAIGAQSEAFF	TGTGCCAGCAAGGCAATCGGGGCACAGTCTGAAGCTTTCTTT	.	TRBV7-9	TRBJ1-1	few
CSARVAGANYGYTF	TGCAGTGCTAGAGTTGCAGGGGCTAACTATGGCTACACCTTC	.	TRBV20-1	TRBJ1-2	many
CASSVDSGNEKLFF	TGCGCCAGCAGCGTGGACAGTGGTAATGAAAAACTGTTTTTT	.	TRBV5-1	TRBJ1-4	many
CASTRGTAGNTIYF	TGTGCCAGCACCCGGGGGACAGCTGGAAACACCATATATTTT	TRBD1	TRBV7-8	TRBJ1-3	.
CASSFRDNYEQYF	TGTGCCAGCAGCTTCCGGGACAACTACGAGCAGTACTTC	.	TRBV5-1	TRBJ2-7	.
CASRDIGGYEQYF	TGCGCCAGCAGGGACATCGGGGGCTACGAGCAGTACTTC	.	TRBV5-1	TRBJ2-7	.
CASSQTDSEAFF	TGTGCCAGCAGCCAGACAGACTCTGAAGCTTTCTTT	.	TRBV6-5	TRBJ1-1	many
CASSLGMGDTGELFF	TGTGCCAGCAGCTTAGGAATGGGGGACACCGGGGAGCTGTTTTTT	.	TRBV7-9	TRBJ2-2	.
CSARASGRAYEQYF	TGCAGTGCTAGGGCTAGCGGGAGGGCCTACGAGCAGTACTTC	TRBD2	TRBV20-1	TRBJ2-7	many
CSARERVTGELFF	TGCAGTGCCAGAGAGAGAGTGACCGGGGAGCTGTTTTTT	.	TRBV20-1	TRBJ2-2	many
CASRETGDQPQHF	TGTGCCAGCAGGGAAACAGGGGATCAGCCCCAGCATTTT	TRBD1	TRBV2	TRBJ1-5	few
CAGRGGADEKLFF	TGTGCCGGCAGAGGGGGGGCGGATGAAAAACTGTTTTTT	.	TRBV6-6	TRBJ1-4	.
CASSFGTAHQETQYF	TGCGCCAGCAGCTTTGGGACAGCTCATCAAGAGACCCAGTACTTC	TRBD1	TRBV5-1	TRBJ2-5	.
CSARDRRQGSSPLHF	TGCAGTGCTAGAGATAGGAGGCAGGGGAGCTCACCCCTCCACTTT	.	TRBV20-1	TRBJ1-6	.
CASSKTGEKLFF	TGTGCCAGCAGTAAAACAGGGGAAAAACTGTTTTTT	.	TRBV11-2	TRBJ1-4	many
CSLGRDTEAFF	TGCAGCTTGGGGAGGGACACTGAAGCTTTCTTT	.	TRBV29-1	TRBJ1-1	once